A single TCR beta chain is shown here with its context. Which antigen it targets is not known. Base qualities were left out, and no much larger clone turns up one base away. The CDR3 covers 17 residues, taking in both the cysteine and the phenylalanine. Kept here is only the CDR3 DNA, which spans 51 bases and is read in frame from base 1. CDR1 and CDR2, looked up from the germline V gene (reference sequence), are MNHNY and SVGAGI. From V the trimming removes 5 bases and from J it removes 3 bases, while the gene matches leave 12 bases of the junction unaccounted for. TCRbeta CDR3 regions were amplified from genomic DNA using the immunoSEQ Assay, a bias-controlled multiplex PCR. In the original analysis: The number of nucleated cells in each sample was estimated by amplification of reference gene primers within the assay. Sequence reads were collapsed and filtered to measure the absolute abundance of every unique TCRbeta CDR3 rearrangement. For each sample, productive Simpson clonality was calculated by taking the square root of Simpson's diversity index across productive rearrangements. In its TCRdb copy, this immuneACCESS table keeps in-frame sequences only and misses some clones. Where compared with another copy, unresolved V genes explain less than half of these, and the others have no known cause. V and J calls and clone size are given by that table; D and trimming were obtained from the DNA. In this sample the table shows about 480,000 clones, 89% of which occur a single time. The ten largest clones add up to 0.9% of the sample.

This sample is drawn from a study of blood T cell repertoires in COVID-19 (dated by TCRdb to 2020 to 2022). About the investigation overall: Samples covering the acute and convalescent phases of COVID-19 were provided by collaborators in the United States, Italy and Spain. Deeply sampled blood TCRbeta repertoires from subjects exposed to, actively infected with, or recovered from COVID-19 were included in the dataset. The sample metadata nearly always contained a de-identified subject ID, COVID-19 status, age in years and sex. The repertoires were made available in a free public database intended to serve as a resource for research on the immune response to SARS-CoV-2. The prospective study material was composed of cDNA or gDNA derived from T cells, B-cell-depleted T cells, or PBMCs. The samples were drawn from the first 160 participants of the ongoing ImmuneRACE study and from roughly 1,300 subjects provided by 6 global collaborators. Where available, HLA class I and class II types were obtained from metadata supplied by the sample provider rather than from assay-based typing. What the study reported, not specific to this receptor: The amount of clinical and demographic metadata varied by source and participant and was provided uncurated.

One collaborating source in Seattle enrolled patients while the patients were actively infected and followed the patients over time throughout the course of disease. The collaborating institutions used their own protocols to collect whole blood in K2EDTA tubes. For TCRbeta analysis, collaborators shipped samples as frozen whole blood, isolated PBMCs, or DNA extracted from either of those sample types. The origin of this receptor is a man in his late teens or twenties with COVID-19, enrolled during active disease. The chain uses TRBV6-6 and TRBJ2-1, with 8 bases in between that match TRBD2. The specimen was peripheral blood. CDR3 protein: CASSLGLAPTNYNEQFF. The nucleotide sequence reads TGTGCCAGCAGTCTCGGACTAGCCCCTACAAACTACAATGAGCAGTTCTTC.